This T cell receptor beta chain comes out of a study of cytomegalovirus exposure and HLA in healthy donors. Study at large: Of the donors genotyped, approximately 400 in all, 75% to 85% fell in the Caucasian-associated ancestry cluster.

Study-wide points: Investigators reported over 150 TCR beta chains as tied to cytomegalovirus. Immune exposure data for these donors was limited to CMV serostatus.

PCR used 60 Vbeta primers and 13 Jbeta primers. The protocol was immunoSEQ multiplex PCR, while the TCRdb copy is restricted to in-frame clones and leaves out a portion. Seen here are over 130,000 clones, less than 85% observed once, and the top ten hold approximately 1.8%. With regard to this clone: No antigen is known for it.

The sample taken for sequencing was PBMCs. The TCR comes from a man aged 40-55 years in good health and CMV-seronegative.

The CDR3, as DNA: TGTGCCAGCAGCTCCTACCTACAGGGGGTTGGCTACACCTTC. Translated, it gives CASSSYLQGVGYTF. The genes are TRBV7-2 and TRBJ1-2, with TRBD1 matching over 8 bases. CDR3 length: 14 residues. The ends lost 4 bases at V and 7 bases at J; junction bases unmatched: 8. Germline V gene lookup returns CDR1 SGHTA and CDR2 FQGNSA.